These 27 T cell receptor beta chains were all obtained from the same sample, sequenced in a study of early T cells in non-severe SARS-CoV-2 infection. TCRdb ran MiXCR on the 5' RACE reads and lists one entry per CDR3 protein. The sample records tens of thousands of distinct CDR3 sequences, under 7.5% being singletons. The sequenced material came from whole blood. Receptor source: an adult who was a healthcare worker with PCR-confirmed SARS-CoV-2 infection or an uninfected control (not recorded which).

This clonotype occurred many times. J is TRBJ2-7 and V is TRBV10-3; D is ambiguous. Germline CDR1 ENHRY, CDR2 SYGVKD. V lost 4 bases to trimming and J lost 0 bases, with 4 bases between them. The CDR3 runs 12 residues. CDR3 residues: CAISGTSYEQYF. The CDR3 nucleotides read TGTGCCATCAGTGGTACCTCCTACGAGCAGTACTTC.

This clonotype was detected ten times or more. CDR3 coding DNA: TGTGCCAGCAGCGTAGGAACGGCGCGCTATGGCTACACCTTC. Translating it yields CASSVGTARYGYTF. This chain uses TRBV9 with TRBJ1-2; D call uncertain. V was pared by 0 bases and J by 4 bases, with 10 bases between. This CDR3 has 14 amino acids. The V gene's germline CDR1 is SGDLS and CDR2 YYNGEE.

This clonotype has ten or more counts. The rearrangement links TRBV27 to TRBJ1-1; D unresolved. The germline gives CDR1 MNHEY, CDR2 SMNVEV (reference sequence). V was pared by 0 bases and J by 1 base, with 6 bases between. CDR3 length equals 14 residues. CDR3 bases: TGTGCCAGCAGTTTATCGATGGCGAACACTGAAGCTTTCTTT. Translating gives CASSLSMANTEAFF.

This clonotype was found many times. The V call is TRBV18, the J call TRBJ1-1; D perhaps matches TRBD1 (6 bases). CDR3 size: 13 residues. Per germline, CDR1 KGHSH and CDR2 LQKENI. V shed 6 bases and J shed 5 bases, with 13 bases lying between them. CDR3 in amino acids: CASSLGQGTEAFF. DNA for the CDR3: TGTGCCAGCTCGCTCGGCCAGGGGACTGAAGCTTTCTTT.

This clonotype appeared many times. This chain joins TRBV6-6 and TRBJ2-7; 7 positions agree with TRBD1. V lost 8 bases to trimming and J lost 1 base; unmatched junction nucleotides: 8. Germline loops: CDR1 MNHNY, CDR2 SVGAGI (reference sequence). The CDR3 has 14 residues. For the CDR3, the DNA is TGTGCCAGCGCTCCTCCAGGGGGTTCCTACGAGCAGTACTTC. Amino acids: CASAPPGGSYEQYF.

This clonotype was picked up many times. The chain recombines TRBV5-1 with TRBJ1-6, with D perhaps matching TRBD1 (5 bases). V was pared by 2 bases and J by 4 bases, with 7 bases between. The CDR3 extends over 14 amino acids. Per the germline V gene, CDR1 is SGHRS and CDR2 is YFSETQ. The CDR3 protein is CASSLGVYNSPLHF. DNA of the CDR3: TGCGCCAGCAGCTTAGGGGTGTATAATTCACCCCTCCACTTT.

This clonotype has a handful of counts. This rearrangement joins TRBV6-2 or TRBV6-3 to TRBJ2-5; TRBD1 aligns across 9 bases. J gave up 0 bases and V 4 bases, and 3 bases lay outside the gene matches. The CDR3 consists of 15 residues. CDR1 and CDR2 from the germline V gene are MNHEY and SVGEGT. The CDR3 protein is CASSWTGEYQETQYF. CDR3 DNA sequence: TGTGCCAGCAGTTGGACAGGGGAGTACCAAGAGACCCAGTACTTC.

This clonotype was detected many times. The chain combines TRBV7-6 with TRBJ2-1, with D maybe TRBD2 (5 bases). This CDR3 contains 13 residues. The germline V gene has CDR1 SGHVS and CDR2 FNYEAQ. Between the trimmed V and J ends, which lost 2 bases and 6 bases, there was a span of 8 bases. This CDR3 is CASSLSLANEQFF. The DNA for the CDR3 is TGTGCCAGCAGCTTAAGCCTAGCCAATGAGCAGTTCTTC.

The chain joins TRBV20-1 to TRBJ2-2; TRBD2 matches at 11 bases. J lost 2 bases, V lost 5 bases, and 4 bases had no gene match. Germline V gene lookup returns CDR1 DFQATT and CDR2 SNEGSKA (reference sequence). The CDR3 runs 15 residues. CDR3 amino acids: CSASTSGINTGELFF. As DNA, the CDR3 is TGCAGTGCTTCGACTAGCGGGATCAACACCGGGGAGCTGTTTTTT.

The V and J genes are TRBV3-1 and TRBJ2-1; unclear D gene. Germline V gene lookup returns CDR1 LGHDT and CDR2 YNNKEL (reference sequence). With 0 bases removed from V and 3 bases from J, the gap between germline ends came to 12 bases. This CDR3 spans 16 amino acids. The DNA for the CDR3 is TGTGCCAGCAGCCAAGATAGGACGCGGATCTACAATGAGCAGTTCTTC. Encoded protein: CASSQDRTRIYNEQFF.

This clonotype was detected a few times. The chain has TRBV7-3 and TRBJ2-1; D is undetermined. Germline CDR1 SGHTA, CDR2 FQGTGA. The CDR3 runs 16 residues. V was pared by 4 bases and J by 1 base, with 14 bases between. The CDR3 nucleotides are TGTGCCAGCAGCTCTTTTCCGGGCGCATCCTACAATGAGCAGTTCTTC. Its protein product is CASSSFPGASYNEQFF. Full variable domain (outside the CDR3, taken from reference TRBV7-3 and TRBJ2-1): GAGVSQTPSNKVTEKGKYVELRCDPISGHTALYWYRQSLGQGPEFLIYFQGTGAADDSGLPNDRFFAVRPEGSVSTLKIQRTERGDSAVYLCASSSFPGASYNEQFFGPGTRLTVL.

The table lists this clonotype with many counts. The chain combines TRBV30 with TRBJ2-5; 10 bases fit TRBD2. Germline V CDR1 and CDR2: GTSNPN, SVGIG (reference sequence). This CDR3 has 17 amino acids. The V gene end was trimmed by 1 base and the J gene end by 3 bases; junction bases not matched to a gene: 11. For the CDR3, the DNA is TGTGCCTGGAGTGAAATACCGAGCGGGGGGGCCAAAGAGACCCAGTACTTC. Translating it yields CAWSEIPSGGAKETQYF.

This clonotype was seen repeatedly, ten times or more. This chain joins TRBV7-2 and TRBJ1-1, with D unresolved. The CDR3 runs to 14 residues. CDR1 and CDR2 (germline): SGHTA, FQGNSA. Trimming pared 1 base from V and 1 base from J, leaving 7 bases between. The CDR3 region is CASSLVSSNTEAFF. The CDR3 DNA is TGTGCCAGCAGCTTAGTATCGTCGAACACTGAAGCTTTCTTT.

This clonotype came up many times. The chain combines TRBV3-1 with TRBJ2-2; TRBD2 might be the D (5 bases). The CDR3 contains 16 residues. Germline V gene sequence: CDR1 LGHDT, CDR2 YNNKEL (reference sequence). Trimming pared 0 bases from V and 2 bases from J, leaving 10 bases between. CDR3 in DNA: TGTGCCAGCAGCCAAGAAACGGGGTCTAACACCGGGGAGCTGTTTTTT. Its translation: CASSQETGSNTGELFF.

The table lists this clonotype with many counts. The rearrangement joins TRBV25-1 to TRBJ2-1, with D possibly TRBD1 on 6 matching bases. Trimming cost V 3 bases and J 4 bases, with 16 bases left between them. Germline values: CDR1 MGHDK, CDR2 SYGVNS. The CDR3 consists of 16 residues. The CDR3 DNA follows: TGTGCCAGCAGTGATTCAGACAGGCCTGGATACAATGAGCAGTTCTTC. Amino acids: CASSDSDRPGYNEQFF.

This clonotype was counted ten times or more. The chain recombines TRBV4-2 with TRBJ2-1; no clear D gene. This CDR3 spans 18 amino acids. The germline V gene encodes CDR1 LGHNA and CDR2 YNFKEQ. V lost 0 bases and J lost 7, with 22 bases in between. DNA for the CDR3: TGTGCCAGCAGCCAAGATGGAGACGGAAGAGCGTTCAGGAATGAGCAGTTCTTC. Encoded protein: CASSQDGDGRAFRNEQFF.

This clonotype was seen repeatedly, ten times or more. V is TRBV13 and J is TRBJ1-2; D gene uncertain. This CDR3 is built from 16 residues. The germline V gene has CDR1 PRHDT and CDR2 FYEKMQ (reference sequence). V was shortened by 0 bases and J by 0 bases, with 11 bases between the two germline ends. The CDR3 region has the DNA TGTGCCAGCAGCTTAGGCGGGTCCGCCTCTAACTATGGCTACACCTTC. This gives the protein CASSLGGSASNYGYTF.

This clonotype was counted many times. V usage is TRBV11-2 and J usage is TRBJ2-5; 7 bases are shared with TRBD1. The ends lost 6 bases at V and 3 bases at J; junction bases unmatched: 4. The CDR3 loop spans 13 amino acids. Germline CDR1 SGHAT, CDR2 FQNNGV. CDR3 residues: CASSSTGEETQYF. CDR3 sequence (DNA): TGTGCCAGCAGTTCTACAGGGGAAGAGACCCAGTACTTC.

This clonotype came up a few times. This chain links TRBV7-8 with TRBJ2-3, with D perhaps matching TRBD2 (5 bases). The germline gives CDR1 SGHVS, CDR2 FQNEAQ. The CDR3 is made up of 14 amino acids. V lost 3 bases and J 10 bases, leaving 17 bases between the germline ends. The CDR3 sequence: CASSLPFGGLAQYF. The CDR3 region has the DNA TGTGCCAGCAGCTTGCCATTTGGAGGTCTAGCGCAGTATTTT. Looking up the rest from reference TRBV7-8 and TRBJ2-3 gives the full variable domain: GAGVSQSPRYKVAKRGQDVALRCDPISGHVSLFWYQQALGQGPEFLTYFQNEAQLDKSGLPSDRFFAERPEGSVSTLKIQRTQQEDSAVYLCASSLPFGGLAQYFGPGTRLTVL.

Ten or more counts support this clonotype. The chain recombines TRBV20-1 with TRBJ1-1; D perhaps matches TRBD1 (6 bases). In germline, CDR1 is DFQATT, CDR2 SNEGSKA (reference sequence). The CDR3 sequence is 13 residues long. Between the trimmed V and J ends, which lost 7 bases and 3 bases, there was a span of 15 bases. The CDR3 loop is CSVQGLADTEAFF. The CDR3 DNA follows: TGCAGTGTTCAGGGGTTAGCGGACACTGAAGCTTTCTTT.

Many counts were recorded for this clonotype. The chain's CDR3 is CASGPIRWTYNEQFF. As DNA, the CDR3 is TGTGCCAGCGGACCGATCCGGTGGACCTACAATGAGCAGTTCTTC. J is TRBJ2-1 and V is TRBV7-4; unclear D gene. The germline V gene has CDR1 SGHVT and CDR2 SQSDAQ. V lost 8 bases to trimming and J lost 2 bases, with 16 bases between them. This CDR3 is built from 15 residues.

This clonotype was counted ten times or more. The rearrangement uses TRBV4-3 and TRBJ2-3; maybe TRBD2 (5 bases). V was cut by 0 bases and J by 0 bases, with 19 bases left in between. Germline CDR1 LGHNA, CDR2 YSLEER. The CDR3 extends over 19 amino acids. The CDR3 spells CASSQELSRRAYSTDTQYF. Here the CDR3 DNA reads TGCGCCAGCAGCCAAGAGCTCTCAAGGCGGGCTTATAGCACAGATACGCAGTATTTT.

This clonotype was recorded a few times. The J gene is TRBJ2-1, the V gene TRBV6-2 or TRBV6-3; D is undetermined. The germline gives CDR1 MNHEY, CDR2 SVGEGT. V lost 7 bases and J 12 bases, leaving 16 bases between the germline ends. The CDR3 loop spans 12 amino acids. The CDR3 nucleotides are TGTGCCAGCACCCCGGGCCCCGTAGGGCAGTTCTTC. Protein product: CASTPGPVGQFF.

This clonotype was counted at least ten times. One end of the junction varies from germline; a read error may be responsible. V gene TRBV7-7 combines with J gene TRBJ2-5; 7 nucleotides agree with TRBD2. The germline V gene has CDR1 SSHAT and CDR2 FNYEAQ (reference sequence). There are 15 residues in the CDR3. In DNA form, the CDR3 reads TGTGCTAGCAGCCCTGGACTAGTTATGGTGGAGACCCAGTACTTC. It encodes CASSPGLVMVETQYF.

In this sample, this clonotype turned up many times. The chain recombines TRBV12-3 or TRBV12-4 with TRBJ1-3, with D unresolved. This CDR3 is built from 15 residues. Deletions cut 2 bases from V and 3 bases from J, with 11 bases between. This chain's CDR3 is CASSLRPDHGNTIYF. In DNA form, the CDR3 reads TGTGCCAGCAGTTTAAGGCCAGACCATGGAAACACCATATATTTT.

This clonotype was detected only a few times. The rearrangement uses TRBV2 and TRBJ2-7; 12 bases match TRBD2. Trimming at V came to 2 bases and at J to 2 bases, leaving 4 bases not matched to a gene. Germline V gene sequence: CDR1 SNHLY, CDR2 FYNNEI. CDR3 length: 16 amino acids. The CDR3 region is CASSEPASGRAYEQYF. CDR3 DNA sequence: TGTGCCAGCAGTGAACCGGCTAGCGGGAGGGCCTACGAGCAGTACTTC.

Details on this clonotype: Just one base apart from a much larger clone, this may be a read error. The CDR3 sequence: CASSSWGRNYGYTF. For the CDR3, the DNA is TGTGCCAGCAGTTCCTGGGGACGGAACTATGGCTACACCTTC. The chain links TRBV7-2 to TRBJ1-2; D is possibly TRBD1 (5 bases). The CDR3 is 14 amino acids. Germline V gives CDR1 SGHTA, CDR2 FQGNSA. Deletions cut 6 bases from V and 2 bases from J, with 13 bases between. Full variable domain (outside the CDR3, taken from reference TRBV7-2 and TRBJ1-2): GAGVSQSPSNKVTEKGKDVELRCDPISGHTALYWYRQSLGQGLEFLIYFQGNSAPDKSGLPSDRFSAERTGGSVSTLTIQRTQQEDSAVYLCASSSWGRNYGYTFGSGTRLTVV.